One sample yielded the 26 T cell receptor beta chains listed below, sequenced in a study of blood T cells in healthy people across ages. A second PCR, run for about 7 to 11 cycles, used a sample-barcoded 5' primer plus a J-beta primer mix. TCRdb passed the 5' RACE reads through MiXCR, listing each CDR3 protein once. The sample holds approximately 1,700,000 distinct CDR3 sequences, more than 35% seen once. Sequenced input: blood. The receptor source for this set is a human donor in good health.

The J gene is TRBJ1-6, the V gene TRBV2, with D hard to call. V lost 3 bases to trimming and J lost 7 bases, with 13 bases between them. Germline CDR1 SNHLY, CDR2 FYNNEI. This CDR3 contains 15 residues. CDR3: CASSDAPEGNSPLHF. The CDR3 region has the DNA TGTGCCAGCAGTGATGCCCCGGAAGGGAATTCACCCCTCCACTTT. Combining the CDR3 with reference TRBV2 and TRBJ1-6 gives the whole variable domain EPEVTQTPSHQVTQMGQEVILRCVPISNHLYFYWYRQILGQKVEFLVSFYNNEISEKSEIFDDQFSVERPDGSNFTLKIRSTKLEDSAMYFCASSDAPEGNSPLHFGNGTRLTVT.

This clonotype was recorded a few times. The chain combines TRBV7-8 with TRBJ2-1; TRBD1 agrees at 8 bases. The V gene's germline CDR1 is SGHVS and CDR2 FQNEAQ. V trimming: 4 bases; J trimming: 6 bases; junction bases outside the gene matches: 5. The CDR3 is 14 residues long. In DNA form, the CDR3 reads TGTGCCAGCAGCTGGGACAGGACTACCAATGAGCAGTTCTTC. Residues: CASSWDRTTNEQFF.

The chain is built from TRBV4-3 and TRBJ2-1, with D hard to call. Germline V gene lookup returns CDR1 LGHNA and CDR2 YSLEER. V lost 0 bases to trimming and J lost 0 bases, with 24 bases between them. The CDR3 has 21 residues. CDR3 residues: CASSQELDDQLFSSSYNEQFF. The CDR3 bases are TGCGCCAGCAGCCAAGAGCTAGACGACCAACTTTTTTCCAGCTCCTACAATGAGCAGTTCTTC.

The V gene is TRBV5-1, the J gene TRBJ1-1; TRBD1 matches at 8 bases. J gave up 3 bases and V 0 bases, and 4 bases lay outside the gene matches. This CDR3 has 15 amino acids. Looked up from germline, CDR1 is SGHRS and CDR2 is YFSETQ. The DNA of the CDR3 is TGCGCCAGCAGCTTGGGGCAGGGGGCTCACACTGAAGCTTTCTTT. It translates to CASSLGQGAHTEAFF.

The chain carries TRBV6-2 or TRBV6-3 and TRBJ2-1; D uncertain. Trimming shortened V by 4 bases and J by 9 bases, and 10 bases separated the two germline ends. This CDR3 spans 12 amino acids. CDR1 is MNHEY and CDR2 is SVGEGT in the germline V gene. DNA of the CDR3: TGTGCCAGCAGTTGGGCGACGGGTGAGCAGTTCTTC. Protein sequence: CASSWATGEQFF.

This chain connects TRBV4-2 to TRBJ2-3; possibly TRBD1 or TRBD2 for D (5 bases each). The ends were cut back, 1 base at V and 1 base at J, with 15 bases in the middle. Germline V gene lookup returns CDR1 LGHNA and CDR2 YNFKEQ. The CDR3 spans 17 residues. CDR3 region: CASSQGRRDPGTDTQYF. As DNA, the CDR3 is TGTGCCAGCAGCCAAGGGCGCCGGGACCCCGGCACAGATACGCAGTATTTT.

The chain uses TRBV20-1 and TRBJ1-2; D gene unclear. Germline assignment: CDR1 DFQATT and CDR2 SNEGSKA (reference sequence). This CDR3 has 16 amino acids. The V gene lost 0 bases and the J gene lost 3 bases, with 17 bases spanning the gap. CDR3 coding DNA: TGCAGTGCTAGAGATCTCCAGGCATCGATGGACTATGGCTACACCTTC. As protein: CSARDLQASMDYGYTF.

CDR3 sequence: CAGDSRGKNIQYF. CDR3 nucleotide sequence: TGTGCCGGGGACAGTCGGGGCAAAAACATTCAGTACTTC. V usage is TRBV2 and J usage is TRBJ2-4; the match to TRBD1 covers 7 bases. The V gene's germline CDR1 is SNHLY and CDR2 FYNNEI. Trimming took 11 bases from V and 3 from J; bases not matched to a gene: 7. The CDR3 totals 13 residues.

This clonotype was counted only a few times. This sequence joins TRBV20-1 and TRBJ2-4, with 11 nucleotides matching TRBD1. In germline, CDR1 is DFQATT, CDR2 SNEGSKA (reference sequence). V gave up 6 bases and J gave up 13 bases; unmatched junction bases: 20. CDR3 length equals 16 residues. The CDR3 DNA follows: TGCAGTGCGAAAGGACAGGGGGCAACTGGCTTGAGGGAGCAGTACTTC. Its translation: CSAKGQGATGLREQYF.

This clonotype was recorded a few times. The chain uses TRBV14 and TRBJ2-6; tentative D call: TRBD2 (7 bases). Trimming removed 9 bases at V and 0 bases at J, with 15 bases between. CDR1 and CDR2 from the germline V gene are SGHDN and FVKESK. The CDR3 loop spans 16 amino acids. CDR3: CASNRGAGSGANVLTF. The CDR3 DNA reads TGTGCCAGTAACCGGGGGGCAGGCTCTGGGGCCAACGTCCTGACTTTC.

V and J are TRBV7-2 and TRBJ2-7, with D unresolved. The CDR3 is made up of 13 amino acids. Trimming cost V 5 bases and J 0 bases, with 8 bases left between them. Germline CDR1 reads SGHTA; CDR2 reads FQGNSA. CDR3 sequence (DNA): TGTGCCAGCAGCCCCACCCACTCCTACGAGCAGTACTTC. This sequence encodes CASSPTHSYEQYF.

V gene TRBV20-1 combines with J gene TRBJ2-6, with D uncertain. Trimming left V 5 bases short and J 2 bases short, with 7 bases between. CDR1 is DFQATT, CDR2 SNEGSKA, per germline (reference sequence). The CDR3 totals 13 residues. Written as DNA, the CDR3 is TGCAGTGCTCCCCTCCCTGGGGCCAACGTCCTGACTTTC. This translates into CSAPLPGANVLTF.

This chain joins TRBV7-9 and TRBJ1-2; D gene ambiguous. The CDR3 has 14 amino acids. Trimming pared 5 bases from V and 8 bases from J, leaving 18 bases between. Per the germline V gene, CDR1 is SEHNR and CDR2 is FQNEAQ (reference sequence). CDR3 nucleotide sequence: TGTGCCAGCAGCCGGTCGGGGAATAGTCTGGGCTACACCTTC. Protein sequence: CASSRSGNSLGYTF.

This clonotype was counted between two and nine times. The CDR3 DNA sequence: TGCGCCAGCAGCCGAACCCGGGACATACCTAGGTACAATGAGCAGTTCTTC. Translating gives CASSRTRDIPRYNEQFF. The chain joins TRBV4-1 to TRBJ2-1, with TRBD1 as a possible D gene (6 bases). The CDR3 spans 17 residues. Trimming stripped 4 bases from V and 4 bases from J, with 20 bases between. From germline, CDR1 is MGHRA and CDR2 YSYEKL.

The chain uses TRBV4-2 and TRBJ2-4; 8 bases fit TRBD1. The J call may be mistaken, given a closer DNA end match to TRBJ2-7. The CDR3 extends over 15 amino acids. Germline loops: CDR1 LGHNA, CDR2 YNFKEQ. CDR3 protein: CASSQAGGQDYEQYF. The CDR3 DNA reads TGTGCCAGCAGCCAAGCAGGGGGCCAGGACTACGAGCAGTACTTC.

This chain connects TRBV15 to TRBJ2-1; 7 bases align to TRBD1. Gene TRBJ2-7 matches the end of the DNA better, so the J call may be wrong. Germline V gene data show CDR1 as LNHNV and CDR2 as YYDKDF (reference sequence). This CDR3 has 14 amino acids. CDR3 in amino acids: CATADGTETYEQYF. The CDR3 DNA reads TGTGCCACCGCTGATGGGACAGAGACCTACGAGCAGTACTTC.

This sequence joins TRBV9 and TRBJ1-4; no reliable D call. V was cut by 0 bases and J by 5 bases, with 14 bases left in between. The CDR3 is 16 residues long. CDR1 and CDR2 from the germline V gene are SGDLS and YYNGEE. CDR3 loop: CASSVGREAVNEKLFF. CDR3 nucleotide sequence: TGTGCCAGCAGCGTAGGGCGGGAGGCTGTCAATGAAAAACTGTTTTTT.

A few counts support this clonotype. J is TRBJ2-1 and V is TRBV7-8; 12 bases match TRBD2. CDR1 and CDR2 from the germline V gene are SGHVS and FQNEAQ. The CDR3 has 17 amino acids. The junction had 17 bases not matched to a gene; V was cut back by 5 bases and J by 12 bases. CDR3 DNA sequence: TGTGCCAGCAGCCGCCGTCCAAGGCTAGCGGGGGGGCGCGGGCAGTTCTTC. It encodes CASSRRPRLAGGRGQFF.

The chain links TRBV7-2 to TRBJ2-7; tentatively, D is TRBD1 (5 bases). The CDR3 has 15 amino acids. Germline values: CDR1 SGHTA, CDR2 FQGNSA. V was cut by 0 bases and J by 4 bases, with 13 bases left in between. The CDR3 DNA follows: TGTGCCAGCAGCTTAGCGGGCAGGGCCGGATACGAGCAGTACTTC. This codes for CASSLAGRAGYEQYF.

This clonotype was seen a handful of times. This chain joins TRBV5-1 and TRBJ1-5; D possibly corresponds to TRBD1 (5 bases). This CDR3 region has 15 residues. Germline loops: CDR1 SGHRS, CDR2 YFSETQ. V shed 1 base and J shed 6 bases, with 14 bases lying between them. This chain's CDR3 is CASSLSGAESQPQHF. CDR3 bases: TGCGCCAGCAGCTTGAGTGGGGCGGAAAGTCAGCCCCAGCATTTT.

This clonotype occurred a few times. The chain links TRBV12-3 or TRBV12-4 to TRBJ1-1, with 7 bases fitting TRBD1. V lost 7 bases to trimming and J lost 10 bases; unmatched junction nucleotides: 12. There are 13 residues in the CDR3. CDR3 sequence reads: CASTPETGLGAFF. The CDR3 DNA is TGTGCCAGCACCCCAGAGACAGGGCTTGGAGCTTTCTTT.

The chain links TRBV27 to TRBJ2-3; TRBD1 might be the D (6 bases). Germline CDR1 reads MNHEY; CDR2 reads SMNVEV (reference sequence). The CDR3 consists of 17 residues. V shed 3 bases and J shed 0 bases, with 16 bases lying between them. The CDR3 reads CASSLSRGRPSTDTQYF. In DNA form, the CDR3 reads TGTGCCAGCAGTTTGAGCAGGGGAAGACCAAGCACAGATACGCAGTATTTT.

The rearrangement uses TRBV6-2 or TRBV6-3 and TRBJ2-5; D not resolved. The V end was cut by 5 bases, the J end by 5 bases, with 30 bases between. CDR3 length: 19 amino acids. In germline, CDR1 is MNHEY, CDR2 SVGEGT. In DNA form, the CDR3 reads TGTGCCAGCAGTCCTGCCGTGGGTCGCGCCTCATACAGTCGGGAGACCCAGTACTTC. This codes for CASSPAVGRASYSRETQYF.

This chain's CDR3 is CAIRQTNTGELFF. CDR3 nucleotides: TGTGCCATACGACAGACGAACACCGGGGAGCTGTTTTTT. V gene TRBV6-2 or TRBV6-3 combines with J gene TRBJ2-2, with D perhaps matching TRBD1 (5 bases). Germline V gene sequence: CDR1 MNHEY, CDR2 SVGEGT. V lost 10 bases and J lost 0, with 9 bases in between. CDR3 size: 13 residues.

V and J are TRBV6-1 and TRBJ2-7, with 14 bases matching TRBD2. This CDR3 is built from 18 residues. V lost 0 bases, J lost 6 bases, and 10 bases stayed unmatched. From germline, CDR1 is MNHNS and CDR2 SASEGT. The CDR3 loop is CASSEALTSGGVRGEQYF. In DNA form, the CDR3 reads TGTGCCAGCAGTGAAGCGTTGACTAGCGGGGGGGTTAGGGGCGAGCAGTACTTC.

The V call is TRBV20-1, the J call TRBJ1-4; D unresolved. Trimming pared 7 bases from V and 5 bases from J, leaving 8 bases between. CDR1 is DFQATT, CDR2 SNEGSKA, per germline (reference sequence). This CDR3 region has 11 residues. CDR3 protein: CSGFLNEKLFF. In DNA, the CDR3 is TGCAGTGGCTTCCTGAATGAAAAACTGTTTTTT.